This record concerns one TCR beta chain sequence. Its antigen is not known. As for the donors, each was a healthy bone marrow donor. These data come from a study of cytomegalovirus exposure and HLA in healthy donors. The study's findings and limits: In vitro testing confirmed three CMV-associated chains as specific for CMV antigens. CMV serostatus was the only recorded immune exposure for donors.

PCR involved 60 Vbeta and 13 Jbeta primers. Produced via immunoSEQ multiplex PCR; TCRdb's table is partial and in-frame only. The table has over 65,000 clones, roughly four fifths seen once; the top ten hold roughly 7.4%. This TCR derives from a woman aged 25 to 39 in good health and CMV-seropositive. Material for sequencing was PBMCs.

The CDR3 sequence is CSVQRTRDEQYF. CDR3 DNA: TGCAGCGTCCAAAGGACTAGAGACGAGCAGTACTTC. This chain joins TRBV29-1 and TRBJ2-7, with TRBD2 matching over 7 bases. The CDR3 contains 12 residues. The germline V gene has CDR1 SQVTM and CDR2 ANQGSEA. The junction had 7 bases not matched to a gene; V was cut back by 6 bases and J by 5 bases.